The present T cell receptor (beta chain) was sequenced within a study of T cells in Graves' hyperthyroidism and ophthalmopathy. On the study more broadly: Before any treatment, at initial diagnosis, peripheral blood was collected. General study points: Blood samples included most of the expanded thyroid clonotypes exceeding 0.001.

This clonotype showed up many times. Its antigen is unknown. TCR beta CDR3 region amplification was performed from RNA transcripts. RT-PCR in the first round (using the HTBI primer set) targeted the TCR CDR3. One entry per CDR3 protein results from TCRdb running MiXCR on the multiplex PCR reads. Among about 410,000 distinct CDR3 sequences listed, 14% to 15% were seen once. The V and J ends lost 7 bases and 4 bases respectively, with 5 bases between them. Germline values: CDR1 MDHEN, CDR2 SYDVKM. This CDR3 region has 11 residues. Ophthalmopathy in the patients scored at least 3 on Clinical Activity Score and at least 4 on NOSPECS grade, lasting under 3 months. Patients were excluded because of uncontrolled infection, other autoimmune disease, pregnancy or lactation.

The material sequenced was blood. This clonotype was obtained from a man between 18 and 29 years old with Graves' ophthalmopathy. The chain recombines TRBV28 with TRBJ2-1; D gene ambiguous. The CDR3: CASISYNEQFF. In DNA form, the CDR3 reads TGTGCCAGCATTTCGTACAATGAGCAGTTCTTC.